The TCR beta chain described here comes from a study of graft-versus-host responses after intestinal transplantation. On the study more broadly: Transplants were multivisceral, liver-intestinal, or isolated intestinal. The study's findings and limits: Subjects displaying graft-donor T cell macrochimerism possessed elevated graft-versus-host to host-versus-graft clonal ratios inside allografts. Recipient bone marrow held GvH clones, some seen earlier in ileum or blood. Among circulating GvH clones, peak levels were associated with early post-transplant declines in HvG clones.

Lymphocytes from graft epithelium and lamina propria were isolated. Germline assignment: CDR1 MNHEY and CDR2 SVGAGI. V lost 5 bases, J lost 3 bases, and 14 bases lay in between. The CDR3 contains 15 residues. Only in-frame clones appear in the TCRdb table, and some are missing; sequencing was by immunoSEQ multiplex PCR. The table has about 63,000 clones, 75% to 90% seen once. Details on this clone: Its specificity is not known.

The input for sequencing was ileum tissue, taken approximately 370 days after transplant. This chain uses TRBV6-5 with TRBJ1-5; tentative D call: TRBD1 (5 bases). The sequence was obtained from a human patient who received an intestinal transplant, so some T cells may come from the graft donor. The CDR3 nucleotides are TGTGCCAGCAGTGTTTTGGAACAGGCCAATCAGCCCCAGCATTTT. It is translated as CASSVLEQANQPQHF.